This TCR beta chain emerged from a study of T cells in tumors after PD-1 blockade. Study summary: Treatment was either pembrolizumab 200 mg every 3 weeks or cemiplimab 350 mg every 2 weeks. On average, peripheral blood gave 100,000 to 140,000 TCR templates and about 40,000 unique clonotypes. Study outcomes and limitations: Blood contained about 42% of the tumor's TCR clonotypes.

Turning to this clone: Its antigen is as yet unknown.

Input was roughly 600 ng to 6,004 ng of genomic DNA from tumor or blood. The method was immunoSEQ multiplex PCR; TCRdb's version includes in-frame clones alone and lacks a portion of them. Of roughly 33,000 clones in the sample, about three quarters were seen once. This specimen consisted of PBMCs, obtained before anti-PD-1 treatment. This TCR was sampled from a human donor with basal cell carcinoma.

The CDR3 DNA sequence: TGTGCCAGCAGCCCCGAGGGGGGGGAGACCCAGTACTTC. Encoded protein: CASSPEGGETQYF. The chain is built from TRBV9 and TRBJ2-5, with D tentatively TRBD2 (7 bases). V was clipped by 4 bases and J by 5 bases, with 12 bases between them. This CDR3 has 13 residues. CDR1 and CDR2 from the germline V gene are SGDLS and YYNGEE.